The clone carrying this T cell receptor (beta chain) came up a few times. What it recognizes is unknown. Unique molecular identifiers were present in the TCR beta cDNA libraries. T cells, roughly 0.95 to 10 million of them, yielded roughly 550,000 cDNA molecules. TCRdb processed the PCR reads anew with MiXCR; each CDR3 protein has one entry. The sample shows 600,000 to 750,000 distinct CDR3 sequences, roughly three fifths of them seen only once. This record comes from a study of post-analysis software for immune sequencing data. At the level of the study: Disease trajectories encompassed relapsing-remitting, secondary progressive and progressive-relapsing multiple sclerosis.

Study results and limitations: Higher frequency in patients than in controls was seen for roughly 5 TRBV segments, with TRBV5-6, TRBV5-1 and TRBV20-1 among them. Significantly lower normalized Chao1 diversity was found in patients with multiple sclerosis relative to controls. The F measure placed samples prepared in the same batch into strongly shared clusters.

CDR3 length: 15 amino acids. The chain uses TRBV21-1 and TRBJ1-1; the D call TRBD1 from the table was never checked on the DNA. TRBV21-1 represents a pseudogene. The TCR sequence derives from a girl aged 2 to 10 with multiple sclerosis. Sequencing was done on a sample of blood. CDR3 sequence: CASSTKTGEGTEAFF. CDR3 bases: TGTGCCAGCAGCACCAAGACAGGGGAGGGCACTGAAGCTTTCTTT.